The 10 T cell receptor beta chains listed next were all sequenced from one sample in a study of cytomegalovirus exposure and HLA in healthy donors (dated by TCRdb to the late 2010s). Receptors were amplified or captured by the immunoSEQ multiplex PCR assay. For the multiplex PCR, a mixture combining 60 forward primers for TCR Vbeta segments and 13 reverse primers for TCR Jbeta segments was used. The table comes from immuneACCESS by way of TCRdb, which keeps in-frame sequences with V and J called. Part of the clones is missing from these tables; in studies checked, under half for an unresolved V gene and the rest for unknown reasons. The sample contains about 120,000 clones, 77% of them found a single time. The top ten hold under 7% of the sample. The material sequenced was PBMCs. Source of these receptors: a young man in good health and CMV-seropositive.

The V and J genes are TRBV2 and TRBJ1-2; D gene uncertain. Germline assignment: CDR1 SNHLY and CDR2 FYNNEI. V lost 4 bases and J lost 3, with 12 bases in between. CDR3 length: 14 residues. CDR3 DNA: TGTGCCAGCAGTGGTGCGCTTTCTGACTATGGCTACACCTTC. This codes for CASSGALSDYGYTF.

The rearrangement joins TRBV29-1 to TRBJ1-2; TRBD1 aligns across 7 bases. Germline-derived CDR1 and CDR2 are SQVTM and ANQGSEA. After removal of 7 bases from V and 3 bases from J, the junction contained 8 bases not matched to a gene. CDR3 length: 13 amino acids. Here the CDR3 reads CSANTGVHYGYTF. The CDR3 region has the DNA TGCAGCGCTAACACAGGGGTTCACTATGGCTACACCTTC.

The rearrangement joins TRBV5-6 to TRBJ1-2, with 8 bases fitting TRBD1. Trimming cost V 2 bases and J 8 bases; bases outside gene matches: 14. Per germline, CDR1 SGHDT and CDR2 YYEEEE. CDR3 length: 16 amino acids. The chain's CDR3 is CASSFRIDRGLGGYTF. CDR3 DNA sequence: TGTGCCAGCAGCTTCAGGATAGACAGGGGATTGGGCGGCTACACCTTC.

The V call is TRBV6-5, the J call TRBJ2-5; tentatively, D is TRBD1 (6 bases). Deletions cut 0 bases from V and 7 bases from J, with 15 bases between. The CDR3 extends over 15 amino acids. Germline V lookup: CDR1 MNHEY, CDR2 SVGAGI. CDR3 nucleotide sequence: TGTGCCAGCAGTTACTCGTGGGACACGGGGACGACCCAGTACTTC. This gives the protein CASSYSWDTGTTQYF.

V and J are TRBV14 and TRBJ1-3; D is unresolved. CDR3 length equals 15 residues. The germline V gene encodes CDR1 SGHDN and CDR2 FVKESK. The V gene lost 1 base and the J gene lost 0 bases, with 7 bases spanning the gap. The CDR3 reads CASSQGRGSGNTIYF. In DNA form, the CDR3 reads TGTGCCAGCAGCCAAGGCCGGGGCTCTGGAAACACCATATATTTT.

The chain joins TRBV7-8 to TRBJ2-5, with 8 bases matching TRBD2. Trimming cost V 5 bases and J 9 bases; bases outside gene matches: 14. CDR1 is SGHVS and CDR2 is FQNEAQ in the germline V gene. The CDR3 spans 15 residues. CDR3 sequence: CASSLGGGRIEAQYF. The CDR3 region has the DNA TGTGCCAGCAGCCTCGGGGGGGGGCGGATTGAGGCCCAGTACTTC.

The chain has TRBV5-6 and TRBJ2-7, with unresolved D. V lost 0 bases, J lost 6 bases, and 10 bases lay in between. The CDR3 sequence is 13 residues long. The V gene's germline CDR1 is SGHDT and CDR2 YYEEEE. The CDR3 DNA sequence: TGTGCCAGCAGCTTGGGACACTTTCCCGAGCAGTACTTC. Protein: CASSLGHFPEQYF.

The CDR3 loop reads CASSPQGTLGNQPQHF. CDR3 coding DNA: TGTGCCAGCAGCCCTCAAGGGACATTAGGCAATCAGCCCCAGCATTTT. The V and J genes are TRBV7-8 and TRBJ1-5; possibly TRBD1 for D (6 bases). The CDR3 sequence is 16 residues long. Germline V gives CDR1 SGHVS, CDR2 FQNEAQ. The V gene lost 5 bases and the J gene lost 2 bases, with 16 bases spanning the gap. Full variable domain (outside the CDR3, taken from reference TRBV7-8 and TRBJ1-5): GAGVSQSPRYKVAKRGQDVALRCDPISGHVSLFWYQQALGQGPEFLTYFQNEAQLDKSGLPSDRFFAERPEGSVSTLKIQRTQQEDSAVYLCASSPQGTLGNQPQHFGDGTRLSIL.

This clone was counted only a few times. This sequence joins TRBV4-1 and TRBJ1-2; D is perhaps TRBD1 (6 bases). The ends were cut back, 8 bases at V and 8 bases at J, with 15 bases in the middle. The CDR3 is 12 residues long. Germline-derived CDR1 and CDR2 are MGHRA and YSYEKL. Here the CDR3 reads CASLGGGLGYTF. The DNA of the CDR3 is TGCGCCAGCCTGGGGGGGGGCTTGGGCTACACCTTC.

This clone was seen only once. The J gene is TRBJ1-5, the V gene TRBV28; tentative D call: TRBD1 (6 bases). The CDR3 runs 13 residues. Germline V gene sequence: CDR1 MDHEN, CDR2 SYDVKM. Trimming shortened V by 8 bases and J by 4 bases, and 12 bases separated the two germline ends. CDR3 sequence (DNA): TGTGCCAGCGTACAGGGCTCTAATCAGCCCCAGCATTTT. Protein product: CASVQGSNQPQHF.